This T cell receptor beta chain was sequenced for a study of memory CD4+ T cells and cytomegalovirus serostatus. Study results and limitations: Suggested: most of the CMV-linked TCR signature lies in CD4+ memory cells.

Source study methods: Out-of-frame sequences were removed, leaving 2 million to 2.5 million distinct TCRbeta sequences. Assay used: immunoSEQ multiplex PCR; TCRdb lists only in-frame clones, some missing. D and trimming were read from the DNA, whereas the V and J calls and clone size are those reported in that table. The sample includes some 44,000 clones, around 80% of them seen just once. The sort gate was single viable CD3+CD4+CD8-CD45RO+ cells for memory CD4+ T cells. CMV serostatus came from serum IgG against pp150, pp28, p38, p52. Germline V gives CDR1 SGHRS, CDR2 YFSETQ. V lost 4 bases and J 6 bases, leaving 8 bases between the germline ends. The CDR3 length is 12 residues. This clone was recorded a few times. The target antigen is unknown.

The clonotype comes from an adult in good health and CMV-seronegative. This chain links TRBV5-1 with TRBJ2-1; no clear D gene. What was sequenced was memory CD4+ T cells from blood. CDR3 in DNA: TGCGCCAGCAGCCTAACAACCAATGAGCAGTTCTTC. Its translation is CASSLTTNEQFF.